This TCR beta chain is from a study of T cell responses to AZD1222 COVID-19 vaccine. Points from the study as a whole: Baseline seropositivity occurred in only a handful of AZD1222 recipients.

The CDR3 covers 14 residues. V was pared by 6 bases and J by 0 bases, with 8 bases between. Per the germline V gene, CDR1 is LNHDA and CDR2 is SQIVND (reference sequence). On this clone itself: Antigen unknown.

Clones were sequenced by immunoSEQ multiplex PCR, and TCRdb holds only the in-frame ones, with some missing. The sample yields 60,000 to 70,000 clones, around four fifths seen once. Sequenced here: peripheral blood, sampled on day 0 of AZD1222 vaccination. The TCR was taken from an adult in good health. This sequence joins TRBV19 and TRBJ1-4; no clear D gene. The CDR3 is CASSATSTNEKLFF. CDR3 DNA sequence: TGTGCCAGTAGCGCCACCTCAACTAATGAAAAACTGTTTTTT.